This TCR beta chain was sequenced during a study of cytomegalovirus exposure and HLA in healthy donors. The CDR3 has 14 amino acids. Per germline, CDR1 LGHNA and CDR2 YSLEER. Unmatched junction bases numbered 7, after V lost 5 bases and J lost 5 bases. The PCR had 60 Vbeta and 13 Jbeta primers. The protocol was immunoSEQ multiplex PCR, while the TCRdb copy is restricted to in-frame clones and leaves out a portion. The sample includes approximately 300,000 clones, about 83% seen only once; the top ten take 2% to 2.5%. The rearrangement uses TRBV4-3 and TRBJ2-7, with 9 bases identical to TRBD2. This TCR was sampled from a woman between 40 and 55 years old in good health and CMV-seropositive. The specimen was PBMCs. CDR3 sequence (DNA): TGCGCCAGCAGCTTTAGCGGGAGCCTGAACGAGCAGTACTTC. Its translation: CASSFSGSLNEQYF.